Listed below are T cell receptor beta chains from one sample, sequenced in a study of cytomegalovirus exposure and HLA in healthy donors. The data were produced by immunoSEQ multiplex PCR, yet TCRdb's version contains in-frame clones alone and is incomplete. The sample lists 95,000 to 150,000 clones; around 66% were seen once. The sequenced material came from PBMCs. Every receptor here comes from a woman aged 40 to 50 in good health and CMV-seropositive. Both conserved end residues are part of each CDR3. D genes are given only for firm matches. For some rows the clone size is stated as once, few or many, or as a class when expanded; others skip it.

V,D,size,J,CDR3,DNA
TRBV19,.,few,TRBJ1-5,CASSILRQTDNQPQHF,TGTGCCAGTAGTATTTTACGACAGACAGACAATCAGCCCCAGCATTTT
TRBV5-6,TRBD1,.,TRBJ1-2,CASSLRQGGVYGYTF,TGTGCCAGCAGCCTGAGGCAGGGGGGAGTCTATGGCTACACCTTC
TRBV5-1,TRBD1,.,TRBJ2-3,CASSLGDREPDTQYF,TGCGCCAGCAGCTTGGGGGACAGGGAACCAGATACGCAGTATTTT
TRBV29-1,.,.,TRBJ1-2,CSVGSGAKDYGYTF,TGCAGCGTTGGGAGCGGGGCAAAAGACTATGGCTACACCTTC
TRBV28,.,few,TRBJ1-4,CASTRSSNEKLFF,TGTGCCAGCACCAGATCTTCTAATGAAAAACTGTTTTTT
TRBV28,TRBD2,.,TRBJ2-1,CASSLSGLAGSNEQFF,TGTGCCAGCAGTTTAAGTGGACTAGCGGGCTCCAATGAGCAGTTCTTC
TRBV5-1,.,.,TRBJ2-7,CASSLLAGEAGPYEQYF,TGCGCCAGCAGCTTGCTGGCCGGCGAGGCGGGACCATACGAGCAGTACTTC
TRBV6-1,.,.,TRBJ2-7,CASNLADAYEQYF,TGTGCCAGCAATCTAGCCGACGCCTACGAGCAGTACTTC
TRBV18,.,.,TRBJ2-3,CASRTTSTSTDTQYF,TGTGCCAGCAGGACCACTAGCACTAGCACAGATACGCAGTATTTT
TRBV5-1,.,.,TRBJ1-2,CASSDEGYGYTF,TGCGCCAGCAGTGATGAGGGCTATGGCTACACCTTC
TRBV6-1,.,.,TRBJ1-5,CASNPGEGNQPQHF,TGTGCCAGCAACCCGGGGGAAGGCAATCAGCCCCAGCATTTT
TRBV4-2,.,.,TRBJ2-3,CASSQDSPRIADTQYF,TGTGCCAGCAGCCAAGATTCCCCTAGGATAGCAGATACGCAGTATTTT
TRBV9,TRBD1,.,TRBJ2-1,CASSVTGETYNEQFF,TGTGCCAGCAGCGTTACAGGGGAGACTTACAATGAGCAGTTCTTC
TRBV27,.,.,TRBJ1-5,CASSLMPAAGQPQHF,TGTGCCAGCAGTCTCATGCCAGCCGCAGGGCAGCCCCAGCATTTT
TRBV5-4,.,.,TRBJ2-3,CASSRQSSTDTQYF,TGTGCCAGCAGCCGACAGTCTAGCACAGATACGCAGTATTTT
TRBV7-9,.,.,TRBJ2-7,CSSSGGIYEQYF,TGTTCCAGCAGCGGAGGGATCTACGAGCAGTACTTC
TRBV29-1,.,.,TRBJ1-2,CSVAGQPAIYTF,TGCAGCGTCGCCGGACAACCGGCGATCTACACCTTC
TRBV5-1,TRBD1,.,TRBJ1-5,CASSFPWDRVSNQPQHF,TGCGCCAGCAGCTTCCCATGGGACAGGGTGAGCAATCAGCCCCAGCATTTT
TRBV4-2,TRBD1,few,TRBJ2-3,CASRASGQGTDTQYF,TGTGCCAGCAGGGCTTCGGGACAGGGCACAGATACGCAGTATTTT
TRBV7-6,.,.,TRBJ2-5,CASSRTVQETQYF,TGTGCTAGCAGCAGGACAGTCCAAGAGACCCAGTACTTC
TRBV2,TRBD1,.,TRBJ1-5,CASNEDPGGWQPQHF,TGTGCCAGCAATGAGGACCCAGGGGGCTGGCAGCCCCAGCATTTT
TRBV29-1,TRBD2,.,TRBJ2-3,CSVLSGGGLDTQYF,TGCAGCGTTTTGAGCGGGGGGGGGTTAGATACGCAGTATTTT
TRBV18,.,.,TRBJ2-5,CASSPLGAGSVLAQYF,TGTGCCAGCTCACCACTCGGTGCGGGGTCCGTCTTGGCCCAGTACTTC
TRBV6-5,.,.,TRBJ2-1,CASSLQGMAYNEQFF,TGTGCCAGCAGTTTACAGGGCATGGCCTACAATGAGCAGTTCTTC
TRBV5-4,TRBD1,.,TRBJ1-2,CASSLEAQGDGYTF,TGTGCCAGCAGCTTGGAGGCCCAGGGGGATGGCTACACCTTC